The TCR beta chain described here comes from a study of blood T cell repertoires in COVID-19. Sequencing used immunoSEQ multiplex PCR; TCRdb keeps in-frame clones, though not all of them. The sample yields some 77,000 clones, roughly 90% seen once. Germline values: CDR1 WNHNN, CDR2 SYGVQD (reference sequence). The ends were cut back, 2 bases at V and 1 base at J, with 6 bases in the middle. This CDR3 contains 13 residues. The sample taken for sequencing was peripheral blood. This chain connects TRBV10-1 to TRBJ2-7; no clear D. This clonotype was sampled from a woman at least 80 years old with active or convalescent COVID-19. DNA for the CDR3: TGCGCCAGCAGTGAGGCGGATTCCTACGAGCAGTACTTC. This encodes CASSEADSYEQYF.